This T cell receptor (beta chain) was found in a study of blood T cells in healthy people across ages. With a J-beta primer mix and a sample-barcoded 5' primer, a second PCR ran about 6 to 11 cycles. Each cDNA molecule carried a tag from a template-switch adaptor that contained 12 random nucleotides. MiXCR was run by TCRdb on the 5' RACE reads, yielding one entry per CDR3 protein. In the table there are hundreds of thousands of distinct CDR3 sequences, around 21% of which are singletons. Germline loops: CDR1 MNHEY, CDR2 SVGAGI. The CDR3 is 14 amino acids. After removal of 5 bases from V and 6 bases from J, the junction contained 8 bases not matched to a gene.

The sample comprised blood. This chain links TRBV6-5 with TRBJ1-2, with 8 bases lining up with TRBD1. The receptor comes from a man in his 70s in good health. In DNA form, the CDR3 reads TGTGCCAGCAGTGAATCCGGGACAGGAGATGGCTACACCTTC. This encodes CASSESGTGDGYTF.